A selection of T cell receptor beta chains follows, all from one sample in a study of shared clonotypes between healthy human individuals. Sequencing used immunoSEQ multiplex PCR; TCRdb keeps in-frame clones, though not all of them. The sample carries about 2.3 million clones, approximately 90% recorded once. Sequences were obtained from naive CD4+ T cells from PBMCs. Source of these receptors: a man in his late teens or twenties in good health. Some clones in this sample may be carry-over from other donors' samples. Both conserved end residues are part of each CDR3. Fields, in order: J gene, D gene, V gene, clone size, CDR3 DNA, CDR3 protein. The D gene is left open where the match is weak. Not every row has a clone size; where given, it reads once, few, many or a size class.

TRBJ2-5	.	TRBV2	.	TGTGCCAGCAGTGAGGAATTTCAAGAGACCCAGTACTTC	CASSEEFQETQYF
TRBJ1-2	TRBD1	TRBV5-1	.	TGCGCCAGCAGCTTGGAGCCCCGACAGGGAAGGTATGGCTACACCTTC	CASSLEPRQGRYGYTF
TRBJ2-5	TRBD2	TRBV5-1	.	TGCGCCAGCAGCTTCTTAGCGGGGACACAAGAGACCCAGTACTTC	CASSFLAGTQETQYF
TRBJ1-2	.	TRBV5-6	.	TGTGCCAGCAGCCCGCCTTACGCCGGTGGCTACACCTTC	CASSPPYAGGYTF
TRBJ1-5	.	TRBV27	.	TGTGCCAGCAGGTTGGGCCTCTCGAATCAGCCCCAGCATTTT	CASRLGLSNQPQHF
TRBJ2-3	.	TRBV7-9	.	TGTGCCAGCAGCCCCCCGTGGGTAGATACGCAGTATTTT	CASSPPWVDTQYF
TRBJ2-7	TRBD1	TRBV2	once	TGTGCCAGCAAGCGGGACAGGGTATCCTACGAGCAGTACTTC	CASKRDRVSYEQYF
TRBJ1-5	TRBD1	TRBV18	.	TGTGCCAGCTCGCCGGGACAGGTGATCAATCAGCCCCAGCATTTT	CASSPGQVINQPQHF
TRBJ2-3	.	TRBV6-1	.	TGTGCCAGCAGTGAAACTTTCGCCGATACGCAGTATTTT	CASSETFADTQYF
TRBJ1-2	.	TRBV28	.	TGTGCCAGCAGTTCAAATCTCTATGGCTACACCTTC	CASSSNLYGYTF
TRBJ2-7	.	TRBV28	.	TGTGCCAGCAGTTTGCTGGGACTGGGGACCTACGAGCAGTACTTC	CASSLLGLGTYEQYF
TRBJ1-2	.	TRBV27	.	TGTGCCAGCAGTTTATCTGAGCGGCGAGGTTATGGCTACACCTTC	CASSLSERRGYGYTF
TRBJ1-3	TRBD1	TRBV7-2	.	TGTGCCAGCAGCTTAGGCGTACCGGGACAGAGCTCTGGAAACACCATATATTTT	CASSLGVPGQSSGNTIYF
TRBJ1-4	.	TRBV2	.	TGTGCCAGCAGCGCACAGGGCGCAACTAATGAAAAACTGTTTTTT	CASSAQGATNEKLFF
TRBJ2-5	.	TRBV2	once	TGTGCCAGCACCGAAAGGGGGTTGGCACGAGAGACCCAGTACTTC	CASTERGLARETQYF
TRBJ2-7	TRBD1	TRBV10-3	once	TGTGCCATCAGTAGACCGGGACAGGGTGTCTACGAGCAGTACTTC	CAISRPGQGVYEQYF
TRBJ2-7	.	TRBV6-1	.	TGTGCCAGCAGTGAAGCTGTGGGTAAGACCTACGAGCAGTACTTC	CASSEAVGKTYEQYF
TRBJ1-1	.	TRBV2	few	TGTGCCAGCAGTGATCTGTACGGTCGGGGGTTTGGAGCTTTCTTT	CASSDLYGRGFGAFF
TRBJ2-7	.	TRBV7-7	.	TGTGCCAGCAGCCCCGGACCGGGCTACGAGCAGTACTTC	CASSPGPGYEQYF
TRBJ2-1	TRBD2	TRBV10-3	.	TGTGCCATCGCACCGGGACTAGCGGGAGGCAGCTCCTACAATGAGCAGTTCTTC	CAIAPGLAGGSSYNEQFF
TRBJ2-7	.	TRBV2	.	TGTGCCAGCACGCGTTACGAGCAGTACTTC	CASTRYEQYF
TRBJ2-1	TRBD2	TRBV4-3	.	TGCGCCAGCAGCCAAGGTTACAGGACCAGGACTAGCGGGAAATTCGTAGATGAGCAGTTCTTC	CASSQGYRTRTSGKFVDEQFF
TRBJ2-3	TRBD1	TRBV5-1	.	TGCGCCAGCAGTACGACAGGGGCCAGCACAGATACGCAGTATTTT	CASSTTGASTDTQYF
TRBJ1-2	.	TRBV5-1	.	TGCGCCAGCAGCCCTAGCTGGGCTAACTATGGCTACACCTTC	CASSPSWANYGYTF
TRBJ2-7	.	TRBV4-2	.	TGTGCCAGCAGCCAAGATGCAGGGCGGCCATTCTCCTACGAGCAGTACTTC	CASSQDAGRPFSYEQYF
TRBJ1-4	TRBD1	TRBV7-8	.	TGTGCCAGCACCCTACAGGGGGGTGAAAAACTGTTTTTT	CASTLQGGEKLFF
TRBJ2-1	.	TRBV5-4	.	TGTGCCAGCAGCAAGGGCGGGACACAGGTCAATGAGCAGTTCTTC	CASSKGGTQVNEQFF
TRBJ1-4	.	TRBV7-9	.	TGTGCCAGCAGCACCCCCCGACAGGTACCTGAAAAACTGTTTTTT	CASSTPRQVPEKLFF
TRBJ1-4	.	TRBV2	.	TGTGCCAGCATCCAGACAGCCTCTAATGAAAAACTGTTTTTT	CASIQTASNEKLFF
TRBJ2-7	.	TRBV27	.	TGTGCCAGCCAAGGACGGTGGGGAGAGCAGTACTTC	CASQGRWGEQYF
TRBJ2-1	.	TRBV7-9	.	TGTGCCACCAGGGGAGGAACGACGTACAATGAGCAGTTCTTC	CATRGGTTYNEQFF
TRBJ2-3	TRBD1	TRBV5-1	.	TGCGCCAGCAGCTTGGGGACAGGGGGCGCAGATACGCAGTATTTT	CASSLGTGGADTQYF
TRBJ2-7	TRBD2	TRBV6-6	.	TGTGCCAGCACCCCTAGCGGGAGTCCCTACGAGCAGTACTTC	CASTPSGSPYEQYF
TRBJ2-2	.	TRBV4-3	.	TGCGCCAGAAAAGCCCGGGGGCGGGAGCCCGGGGAGCTGTTTTTT	CARKARGREPGELFF
TRBJ2-7	.	TRBV5-6	.	TGTGCCAGCAGCTCGGGACTGGGAGACTACGAGCAGTACTTC	CASSSGLGDYEQYF
TRBJ2-3	.	TRBV5-1	.	TGCGCCAGCAGCTTAACTGATCCCTCTGGGGGAGATACGCAGTATTTT	CASSLTDPSGGDTQYF
TRBJ2-3	TRBD1	TRBV25-1	.	TGTGCCAGTTCCGGGACAGGGGGCCCAACAGATACGCAGTATTTT	CASSGTGGPTDTQYF
TRBJ2-5	TRBD1	TRBV9	.	TGTGCCAGCAGCTCCGACAGGGGAGGTACCCAGTACTTC	CASSSDRGGTQYF
TRBJ1-4	TRBD1	TRBV30	.	TGTGCCTGGGGGAAACAGGGGGCGGCTAATGAAAAACTGTTTTTT	CAWGKQGAANEKLFF
TRBJ1-5	.	TRBV4-1	few	TGCGCCAGCAGCCACCCGGGCCGGGAGGTCGGTCAGCCCCAGCATTTT	CASSHPGREVGQPQHF
TRBJ1-1	.	TRBV19	few	TGTGCCAGTAGTATAAGAGACTTAACTCTGGCTTTCTTT	CASSIRDLTLAFF
TRBJ2-3	.	TRBV18	.	TGTGCCAGCTCAAAGAGCACAGATACGCAGTATTTT	CASSKSTDTQYF
TRBJ1-2	.	TRBV28	.	TGTGCCAGCAGTTTAGGGGGGGCCTTCCCCTTAAACTATGGCTACACCTTC	CASSLGGAFPLNYGYTF
TRBJ2-5	.	TRBV10-2	.	TGCGCCAGCTTAATACAGGGAGGGGAGGAGACCCAGTACTTC	CASLIQGGEETQYF
TRBJ2-5	.	TRBV7-8	.	TGTGCCAGCAGGCCCGGGGAGGTGGAGACCCAGTACTTC	CASRPGEVETQYF
TRBJ2-1	TRBD1	TRBV15	once	TGTGCCACCAGCAGAGCAAGCCAGACAGGGGGAAGAAATGAGCAGTTCTTC	CATSRASQTGGRNEQFF
TRBJ2-2	.	TRBV7-2	.	TGTGCCAGCAGCTTAGCAGGACTTGCGAACACCGGGGAGCTGTTTTTT	CASSLAGLANTGELFF
TRBJ1-1	.	TRBV10-3	.	TGTGCCATCAGTGAGTCTTTTACGGACCTGCCTGAAGCTTTCTTT	CAISESFTDLPEAFF
TRBJ1-2	TRBD1	TRBV19	.	TGTGCCAGTAGCCGGGACAGGGGCGGCGGCTACACCTTC	CASSRDRGGGYTF
TRBJ2-7	TRBD1	TRBV28	once	TGTGCCAGCAGTTCGCCCTTTGGGACAGGGACCCGATACGAGCAGTACTTC	CASSSPFGTGTRYEQYF
TRBJ2-7	.	TRBV28	.	TGTGCCAGCAGTCCACCGACAGGTGGGGTTCAGCAGTACTTC	CASSPPTGGVQQYF
TRBJ1-3	.	TRBV19	.	TGTGCCAGTAGTATAATGGGGGGCTTGCCTGGAAACACCATATATTTT	CASSIMGGLPGNTIYF
TRBJ1-3	.	TRBV4-1	.	TGCGCCAGCAGCGCGCCCGGTGCGAGCTCTGGAAACACCATATATTTT	CASSAPGASSGNTIYF
TRBJ1-5	.	TRBV18	.	TGTGCCAGCTCACCAACTGGGTTCCAGCCCCAGCATTTT	CASSPTGFQPQHF
TRBJ2-7	.	TRBV5-1	once	TGCGCCAGCAGCTCCCCGGCGCCCAGCGAGCAGTACTTC	CASSSPAPSEQYF
TRBJ2-7	TRBD2	TRBV5-6	.	TGTGCCAGCAGCTTCACTAGCGGGTTCTACGAGCAGTACTTC	CASSFTSGFYEQYF
TRBJ2-2	TRBD2	TRBV11-2	.	TGTGCCAGCAGCTCGCCAGCGGGATGGACCGGGGAGCTGTTTTTT	CASSSPAGWTGELFF
TRBJ1-2	.	TRBV7-3	.	TGTGCCAGCAGCTTCGAGGGAACGAGGGGCTACACCTTC	CASSFEGTRGYTF
TRBJ1-5	.	TRBV18	.	TGTGCCAGCTCATCACAGGGCCCGGGGAGCAATCAGCCCCAGCATTTT	CASSSQGPGSNQPQHF
TRBJ2-1	.	TRBV7-2	.	TGTGCCAGCGGGACTTCATGGGCGAGCTCCTACAATGAGCAGTTCTTC	CASGTSWASSYNEQFF